The sequence of this T cell receptor beta chain was determined in a study of vaccination effects on CD4 cells after COVID-19. Study details: CD4+ T cells specific for antigen were expanded with viral peptide pools by the ViraFEST assay before sequencing.

The assay was immunoSEQ multiplex PCR, and TCRdb's table has in-frame clones only and misses some. The table has fewer than 55,000 clones, less than 85% seen once. Trimming took 4 bases from V and 0 from J, leaving 14 bases between them. The CDR3 runs 17 residues. The germline CDR1 and CDR2 sequences are SGHRS and YFSETQ. Once cultured for 10 days, the cells underwent separation to obtain CD4+ T cells. The infection with SARS-CoV-2 (confirmed by PCR) occurred in this person between March and December 2020. Two doses of BNT162b2 or mRNA-1273 vaccine were administered to participants. To note about this clone: Antigen unknown.

The rearrangement uses TRBV5-1 and TRBJ2-6; D may correspond to TRBD1 or TRBD2 (5 bases each). Sequenced here: CD4+ T cells from PBMCs cultured without peptide, sampled after COVID-19 vaccination. This TCR derives from a human donor who had a prior SARS-CoV-2 infection. For the CDR3, the DNA is TGCGCCAGCAGCCCGTCAGGGACGGTCTCTGGGGCCAACGTCCTGACTTTC. Amino acids: CASSPSGTVSGANVLTF.